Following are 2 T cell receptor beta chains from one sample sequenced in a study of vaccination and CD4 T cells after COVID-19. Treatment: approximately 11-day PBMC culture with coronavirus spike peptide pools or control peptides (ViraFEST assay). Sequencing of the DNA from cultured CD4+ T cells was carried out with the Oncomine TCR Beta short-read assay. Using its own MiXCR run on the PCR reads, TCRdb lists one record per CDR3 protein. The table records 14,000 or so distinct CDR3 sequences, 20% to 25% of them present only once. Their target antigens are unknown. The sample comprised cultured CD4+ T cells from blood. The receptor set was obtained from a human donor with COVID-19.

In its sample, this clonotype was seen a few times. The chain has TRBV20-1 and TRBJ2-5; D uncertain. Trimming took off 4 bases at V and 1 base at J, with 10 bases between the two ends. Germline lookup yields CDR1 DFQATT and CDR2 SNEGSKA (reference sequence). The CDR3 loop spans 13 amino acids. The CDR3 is CSAIGKGQETQYF. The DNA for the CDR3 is TGCAGTGCTATAGGTAAAGGCCAAGAGACCCAGTACTTC.

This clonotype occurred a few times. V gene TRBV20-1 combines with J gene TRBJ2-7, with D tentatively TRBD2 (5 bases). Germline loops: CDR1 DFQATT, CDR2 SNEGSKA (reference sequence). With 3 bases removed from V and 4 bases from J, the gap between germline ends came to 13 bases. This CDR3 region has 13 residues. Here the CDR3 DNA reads TGCAGTGCTAGGTTCGCCGGGAAATACGAGCAGTACTTC. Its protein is CSARFAGKYEQYF.